These T cell receptor beta chains were read from a single sample in a study of T cell repertoires in cytomegalovirus infection. One entry per CDR3 protein results from TCRdb running MiXCR on the reads. The sample lists hundreds of thousands of distinct CDR3 sequences; roughly 31% were seen once. No antigens are known for them. The starting material was cultured CD8+ T cells from PBMCs, obtained from culture after CMV antigen stimulation. All receptors derive from a human donor in good health (CMV status not recorded). Some clones in this sample may be carry-over from other donors' samples. CDR3s include the opening cysteine and the closing phenylalanine or tryptophan. D genes are given only for firm matches. For some rows the clone size is stated as once, few or many, or as a class when expanded; others skip it.

d_gene	v_gene	j_gene	abundance	CDR3nt	CDR3aa
NA	TRBV27	TRBJ2-2	NA	TGTGCCAGCACTGGGGGGACCGGGGAGCTGTTTTTT	CASTGGTGELFF
NA	TRBV19	TRBJ1-1	few	TGTGCCAGTAGTCCCCAGGGATGGAACACTGAAGCTTTCTTT	CASSPQGWNTEAFF
NA	TRBV7-9	TRBJ1-5	many	TGTGCCAGCAGCGGCACAGGGAGCAATCAGCCCCAGCATTTT	CASSGTGSNQPQHF
TRBD1	TRBV6-1	TRBJ2-1	many	TGTGCCAGCAGCCAGGGACAGGGAAGAGTTGGTGAGCAGTTCTTC	CASSQGQGRVGEQFF
TRBD1	TRBV14	TRBJ1-1	NA	TGTGCCAGCAGCCATGCCTCCGGGACAGTCCGGAAGAGCACTGAAGCTTTCTTT	CASSHASGTVRKSTEAFF
NA	TRBV4-1	TRBJ1-2	once	TGCGCCAGCAGCCAAGAAAGGGTGGGCTACACCTTC	CASSQERVGYTF
NA	TRBV5-8	TRBJ2-5	NA	TGTGCCAGCAGCTTGACCGACCCGTCCTTC	CASSLTDPSF
NA	TRBV7-6	TRBJ1-4	NA	TGTGCCAGCAGCTTTCCCCCATGGGACTCGACTGCAACTAATGTAAAACTGTTTTTT	CASSFPPWDSTATNVKLFF
NA	TRBV6-2/TRBV6-3	TRBJ2-2	NA	TGTGCCAGCCGTGCGATGGGCAGCCCTAACACCGGGGAGCTGTTTTTT	CASRAMGSPNTGELFF
TRBD2	TRBV7-6	TRBJ2-7	few	TGTGCCAGCAGCGGCGGGGGGGCAGGATACGAGCAGTACTTC	CASSGGGAGYEQYF
TRBD1	TRBV6-6	TRBJ2-3	once	TGTGCCAGCAGTTACTGGAGGGGCGGACAGGGGCGCGAGGGTACGCAGTATTTT	CASSYWRGGQGREGTQYF
NA	TRBV28	TRBJ2-1	NA	TGTGCCAGCATCTTAGGCCCCGGGACGGACCTAGTCAATGAGCAGTTCTTC	CASILGPGTDLVNEQFF
NA	TRBV6-2/TRBV6-3	TRBJ2-3	NA	TGTGCCAGCAGCCCAGAGTCCCCTTATCGGGGGGCCGCAGATACGCAGTATTTT	CASSPESPYRGAADTQYF
NA	TRBV15	TRBJ1-5	NA	TGTGCCACCAGCGCATCAGGGGACCAGCCCCAGCATTTT	CATSASGDQPQHF
NA	TRBV5-4	TRBJ2-1	NA	TGTACCAGCAGTACCCTACAGGAAACCTACAATGAGCAGTTCTTC	CTSSTLQETYNEQFF
TRBD1	TRBV27	TRBJ1-2	few	TGTGCCAGCAGTTTATATCGGACAGGGGATGTCTATGGCTACACCTTC	CASSLYRTGDVYGYTF
NA	TRBV6-5	TRBJ1-6	NA	TGTGCCAGCAGTTATGGGCAGGCTAATTCACCCCTCCACTTT	CASSYGQANSPLHF
NA	TRBV27	TRBJ1-2	NA	TGTGCCAGCAGTTCCCGGGGAGGTAACTATGGCTACACCTTC	CASSSRGGNYGYTF
NA	TRBV3-1	TRBJ1-4	NA	TGTGCCAGCAGCCAAGGATGGAGGGATGAAAAACTGTTTTTT	CASSQGWRDEKLFF
TRBD1	TRBV12-3/TRBV12-4	TRBJ1-1	NA	TGTGCCAGCAGTGATACAGGGGTTAGAGAAGCTTTCTTT	CASSDTGVREAFF
NA	TRBV7-9	TRBJ2-1	few	TGTGCCAGCAGCTTAGTTCCGACATTCTACAATGAGCAGTTCTTC	CASSLVPTFYNEQFF
NA	TRBV6-5	TRBJ2-7	NA	TGTGCCAGCAGCCACCAGGGGAAGTCCTACGAGCAGTACTTC	CASSHQGKSYEQYF
TRBD2	TRBV9	TRBJ2-2	NA	TGTGCCAGCAGCGAAGATCTTAGCGGGGGAAACACCGGGGAGCTGTTTTTT	CASSEDLSGGNTGELFF
NA	TRBV6-1	TRBJ1-1	NA	TGTGCCACCTATCTCATTCGGACTGAAGCTTTCTTT	CATYLIRTEAFF
NA	TRBV7-9	TRBJ2-1	NA	TGTGCCAACCAGGGGGCGGGGGGCCCAGCCTCCTACAATGAGCAGTTCTTC	CANQGAGGPASYNEQFF
NA	TRBV9	TRBJ2-3	NA	TGTGCCAGCAGCCACGGAGGATCCTACCGCACAGATACGCAGTATTTT	CASSHGGSYRTDTQYF
NA	TRBV12-3/TRBV12-4	TRBJ2-2	NA	TGTGCCAGCAGTTTCTCGATCGTGGGGGGAAAGTTCAACACCGGGGAGCTGTTTTTT	CASSFSIVGGKFNTGELFF
NA	TRBV12-3/TRBV12-4	TRBJ2-3	NA	TGTGCCAGCAGTACCCCGCCCCGGGCAGACACGCAGTATTTT	CASSTPPRADTQYF
NA	TRBV7-9	TRBJ2-6	few	TGTGCCAGCAGCTTAGCGCAAGGGGAATCTGGGGCCAACGTCCTGACTTTC	CASSLAQGESGANVLTF
NA	TRBV13	TRBJ2-7	NA	TGTGCCAGCTCCGGGGACGTAAACGGGTACGAGCAGTACTTC	CASSGDVNGYEQYF
NA	TRBV7-6	TRBJ1-2	many	TGTGCCAGCAGCTTAGAAGCGGTAGGGGACTATGGCTACACCTTC	CASSLEAVGDYGYTF
NA	TRBV27	TRBJ1-1	once	TGTGCCAGCACCCCGGGCGGGACGAACACTGAAGCTTTCTTT	CASTPGGTNTEAFF
NA	TRBV12-3/TRBV12-4	TRBJ1-5	few	TGTGCCAGCAGTCCCCCCGGCGGGAGCAATCAGCCCCAGCATTTT	CASSPPGGSNQPQHF
NA	TRBV7-2	TRBJ2-7	NA	TGTGCCAGCAGCTTAAGCCCGGGGGTTTACGAGCAGTACTTC	CASSLSPGVYEQYF
NA	TRBV7-9	TRBJ2-2	NA	TGTGCCAGCAGCTTGCTAGGGAAGAACACCGGGGAGCTGTTTTTT	CASSLLGKNTGELFF
NA	TRBV7-9	TRBJ1-1	NA	TGTGCCAGCAGCCCACCAGGAGAAGCTTTCTTT	CASSPPGEAFF
NA	TRBV19	TRBJ1-1	NA	TGTGTCAGTAGCGAGAGGGGAGTAGGAACTGAAGCTTTCTTT	CVSSERGVGTEAFF
NA	TRBV13	TRBJ1-2	NA	TGTGCCAGCAGCTCCGCCAGGCGACTTAACTATGGCTACACCTTC	CASSSARRLNYGYTF
TRBD1	TRBV7-6	TRBJ1-1	few	TGTGCCAGCAGCTATAGACAGGGGTCGTTCACTGAAGCTTTCTTT	CASSYRQGSFTEAFF
NA	TRBV6-2/TRBV6-3	TRBJ1-2	NA	TGTGCCAGCTTCGGGACGCCTACTAACTATGGCTACACCTTC	CASFGTPTNYGYTF
TRBD2	TRBV7-8	TRBJ2-1	many	TGTGCCAGCAGCTTATCCGGGGGGGCAAGGCATGAGCAGTTCTTC	CASSLSGGARHEQFF
TRBD2	TRBV7-2	TRBJ2-3	many	TGTGCCAGCAGCTTAGCTACGCGGGGGGCAGCCGATACGCAGTATTTT	CASSLATRGAADTQYF
TRBD1	TRBV7-6	TRBJ1-1	NA	TGTGCCAGCAGCTCCGGGACAGCTCCTTTGAACACTGAAGCTTTCTTT	CASSSGTAPLNTEAFF
NA	TRBV19	TRBJ2-2	NA	TGTGCCAGTAGAATGGGGGGGGGGCCCGGGGAGCTGTTTTTT	CASRMGGGPGELFF
NA	TRBV6-1	TRBJ1-2	NA	TGTGCCAGCAGTGGAGGAGGGGCAGGCGATGGCTACACCTTC	CASSGGGAGDGYTF
NA	TRBV7-9	TRBJ2-4	NA	TGTGCCAGCAGTTCCCGCAGAGGGGGAATAGCCAAAAACATTCAGTACTTC	CASSSRRGGIAKNIQYF
TRBD1	TRBV6-1	TRBJ1-2	NA	TGTGCCAGCTGTGAGGGACAGGGGGTTGGTGGCTACACCTTC	CASCEGQGVGGYTF
NA	TRBV2	TRBJ1-4	NA	TGTGCCAGCAGTGTACGAGACAGGACATATTTT	CASSVRDRTYF
TRBD2	TRBV12-3/TRBV12-4	TRBJ2-3	NA	TGTGCCAGCAGTCCCGTAGCGGGGGGGCATTCAGATACGCAGTATTTT	CASSPVAGGHSDTQYF